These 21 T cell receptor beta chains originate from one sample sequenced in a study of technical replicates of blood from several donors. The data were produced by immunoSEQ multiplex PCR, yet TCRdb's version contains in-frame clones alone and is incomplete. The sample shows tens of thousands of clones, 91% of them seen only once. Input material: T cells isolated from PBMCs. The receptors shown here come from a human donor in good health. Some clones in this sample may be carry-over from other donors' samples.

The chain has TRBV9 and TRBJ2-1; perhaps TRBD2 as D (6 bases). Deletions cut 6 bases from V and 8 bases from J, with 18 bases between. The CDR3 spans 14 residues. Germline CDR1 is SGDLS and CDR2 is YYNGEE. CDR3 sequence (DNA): TGTGCCAGCACCGGAGGGGTATGGGGGGATGAGCAGTTCTTC. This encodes CASTGGVWGDEQFF.

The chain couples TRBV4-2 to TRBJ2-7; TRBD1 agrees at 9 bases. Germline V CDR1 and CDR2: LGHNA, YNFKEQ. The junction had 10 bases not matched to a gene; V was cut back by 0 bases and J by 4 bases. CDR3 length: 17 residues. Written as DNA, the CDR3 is TGTGCCAGCAGCCAAGACGGGACAGGGAGTAGTTTTTACGAGCAGTACTTC. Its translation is CASSQDGTGSSFYEQYF.

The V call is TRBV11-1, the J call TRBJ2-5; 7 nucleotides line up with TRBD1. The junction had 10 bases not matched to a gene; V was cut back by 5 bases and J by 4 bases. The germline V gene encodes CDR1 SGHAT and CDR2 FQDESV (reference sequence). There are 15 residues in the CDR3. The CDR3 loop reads CASSPPADRVETQYF. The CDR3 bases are TGTGCCAGCAGCCCCCCCGCCGACAGGGTAGAGACCCAGTACTTC.

CDR3 protein: CAWSVKGGRINEQFF. Here the CDR3 DNA reads TGTGCCTGGAGTGTAAAGGGCGGGAGAATCAATGAGCAGTTCTTC. The chain is built from TRBV30 and TRBJ2-1; 7 bases match TRBD2. V lost 0 bases and J lost 6; bases outside the gene matches: 8. The germline CDR1 and CDR2 sequences are GTSNPN and SVGIG (reference sequence). The CDR3 is made up of 15 amino acids.

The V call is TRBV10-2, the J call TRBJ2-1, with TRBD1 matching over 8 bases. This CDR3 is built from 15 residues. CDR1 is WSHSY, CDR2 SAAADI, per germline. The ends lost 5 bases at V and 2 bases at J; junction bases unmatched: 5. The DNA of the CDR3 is TGCGCCAGCAGTAAGGACAGGGTGACCTACAATGAGCAGTTCTTC. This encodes CASSKDRVTYNEQFF.

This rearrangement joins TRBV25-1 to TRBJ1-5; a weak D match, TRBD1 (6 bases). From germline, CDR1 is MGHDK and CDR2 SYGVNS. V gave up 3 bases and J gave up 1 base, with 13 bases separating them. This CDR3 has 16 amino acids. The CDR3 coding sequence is TGTGCCAGCAGTGACCAACAGGGCGCAAGCAATCAGCCCCAGCATTTT. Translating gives CASSDQQGASNQPQHF.

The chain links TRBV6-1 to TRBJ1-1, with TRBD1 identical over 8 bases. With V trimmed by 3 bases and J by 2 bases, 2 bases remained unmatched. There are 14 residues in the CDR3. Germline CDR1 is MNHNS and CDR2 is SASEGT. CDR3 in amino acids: CASSDRGLNTEAFF. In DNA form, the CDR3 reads TGTGCCAGCAGTGACAGGGGGCTAAACACTGAAGCTTTCTTT.

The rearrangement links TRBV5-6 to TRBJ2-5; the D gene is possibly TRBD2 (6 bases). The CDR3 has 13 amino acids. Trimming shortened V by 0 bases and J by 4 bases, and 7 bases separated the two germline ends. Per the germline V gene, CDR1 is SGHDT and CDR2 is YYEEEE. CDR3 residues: CASSLAGGETQYF. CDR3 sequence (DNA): TGTGCCAGCAGCTTGGCCGGGGGAGAGACCCAGTACTTC.

The CDR3 DNA reads as TGTGCCAGCAGTGAAGCCTCAGGCTATGAGCAGTTCTTC. Translating gives CASSEASGYEQFF. This sequence joins TRBV6-1 and TRBJ2-1; unclear D gene. The germline gives CDR1 MNHNS, CDR2 SASEGT. V gave up 0 bases and J gave up 8 bases, with 8 bases separating them. The CDR3 is 13 amino acids.

DNA for the CDR3: TGTGCCAGCAGCCAAGTTGGGGGCAGAACTGAAGCTTTCTTT. As protein: CASSQVGGRTEAFF. The chain combines TRBV14 with TRBJ1-1; perhaps TRBD1 as D (6 bases). V gave up 1 base and J gave up 5 bases, with 11 bases separating them. Looked up from germline, CDR1 is SGHDN and CDR2 is FVKESK. This CDR3 comprises 14 residues. The entire variable domain, with the rest obtained from reference TRBV14 and TRBJ1-1, is as follows: EAGVTQFPSHSVIEKGQTVTLRCDPISGHDNLYWYRRVMGKEIKFLLHFVKESKQDESGMPNNRFLAERTGGTYSTLKVQPAELEDSGVYFCASSQVGGRTEAFFGQGTRLTVV.

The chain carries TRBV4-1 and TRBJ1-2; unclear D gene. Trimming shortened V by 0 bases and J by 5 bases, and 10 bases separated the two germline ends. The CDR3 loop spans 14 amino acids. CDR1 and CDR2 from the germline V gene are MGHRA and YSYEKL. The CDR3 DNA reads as TGCGCCAGCAGCCAAGAGAGAGCGGCATATGGCTACACCTTC. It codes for CASSQERAAYGYTF.

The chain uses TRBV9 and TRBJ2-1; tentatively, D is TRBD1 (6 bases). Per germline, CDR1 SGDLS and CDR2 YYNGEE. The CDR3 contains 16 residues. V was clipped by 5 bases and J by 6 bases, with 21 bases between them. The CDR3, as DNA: TGTGCCAGCAGTTACGACCTGGGGGCAAGACCCAATGAGCAGTTCTTC. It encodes CASSYDLGARPNEQFF.

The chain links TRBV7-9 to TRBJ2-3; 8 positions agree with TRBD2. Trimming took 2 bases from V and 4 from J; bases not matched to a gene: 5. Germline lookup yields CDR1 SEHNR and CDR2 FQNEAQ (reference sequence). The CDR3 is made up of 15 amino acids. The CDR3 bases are TGTGCCAGCAGCTTAAGCGGGAGATCAGCAGATACGCAGTATTTT. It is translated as CASSLSGRSADTQYF.

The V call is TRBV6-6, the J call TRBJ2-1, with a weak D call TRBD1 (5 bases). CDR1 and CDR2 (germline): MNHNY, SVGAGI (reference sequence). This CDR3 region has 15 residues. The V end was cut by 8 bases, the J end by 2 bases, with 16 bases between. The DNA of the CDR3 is TGTGCCAGCTCACCCGACAGTATCACCTACAATGAGCAGTTCTTC. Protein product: CASSPDSITYNEQFF.

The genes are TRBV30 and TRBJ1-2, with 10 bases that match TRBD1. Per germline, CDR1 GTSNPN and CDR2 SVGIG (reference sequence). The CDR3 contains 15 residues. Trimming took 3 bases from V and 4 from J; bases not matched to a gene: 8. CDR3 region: CAWRGPGQGTYGYTF. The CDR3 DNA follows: TGTGCCTGGAGAGGGCCGGGACAGGGGACCTATGGCTACACCTTC.

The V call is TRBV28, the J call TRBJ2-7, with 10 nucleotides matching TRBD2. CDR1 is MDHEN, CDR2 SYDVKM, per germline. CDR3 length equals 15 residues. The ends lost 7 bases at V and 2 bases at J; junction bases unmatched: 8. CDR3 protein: CASKLLAGVPYEQYF. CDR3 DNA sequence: TGTGCCAGCAAGCTGCTAGCGGGAGTCCCCTACGAGCAGTACTTC. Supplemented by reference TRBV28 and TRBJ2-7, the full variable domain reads DVKVTQSSRYLVKRTGEKVFLECVQDMDHENMFWYRQDPGLGLRLIYFSYDVKMKEKGDIPEGYSVSREKKERFSLILESASTNQTSMYLCASKLLAGVPYEQYFGPGTRLTVT.

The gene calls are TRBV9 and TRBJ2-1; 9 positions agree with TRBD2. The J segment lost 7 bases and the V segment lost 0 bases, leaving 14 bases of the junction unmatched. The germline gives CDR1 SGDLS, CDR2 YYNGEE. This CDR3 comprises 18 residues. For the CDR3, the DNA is TGTGCCAGCAGCGTAGAATTGTTGGGTAGCGGGAGAACGAATGAGCAGTTCTTC. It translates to CASSVELLGSGRTNEQFF.

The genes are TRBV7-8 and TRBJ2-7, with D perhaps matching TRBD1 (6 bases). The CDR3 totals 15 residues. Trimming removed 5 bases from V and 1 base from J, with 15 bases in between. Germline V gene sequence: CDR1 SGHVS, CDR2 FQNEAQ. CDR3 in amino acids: CASSPGTHNSYEQYF. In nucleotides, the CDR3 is TGTGCCAGCAGCCCCGGGACACATAATTCCTACGAGCAGTACTTC.

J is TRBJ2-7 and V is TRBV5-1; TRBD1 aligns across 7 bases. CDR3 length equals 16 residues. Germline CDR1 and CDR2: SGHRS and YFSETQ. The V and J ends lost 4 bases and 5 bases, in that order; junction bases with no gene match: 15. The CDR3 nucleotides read TGCGCCAGCAGCCCGGGGCGTACAGGGGATTTGGACGAGCAGTACTTC. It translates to CASSPGRTGDLDEQYF.

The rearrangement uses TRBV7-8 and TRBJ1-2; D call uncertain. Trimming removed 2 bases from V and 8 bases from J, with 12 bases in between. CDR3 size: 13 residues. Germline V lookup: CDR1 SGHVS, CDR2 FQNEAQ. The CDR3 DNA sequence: TGTGCCAGCAGCTTAAACTCTCTCTGGGGCTACACCTTC. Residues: CASSLNSLWGYTF.

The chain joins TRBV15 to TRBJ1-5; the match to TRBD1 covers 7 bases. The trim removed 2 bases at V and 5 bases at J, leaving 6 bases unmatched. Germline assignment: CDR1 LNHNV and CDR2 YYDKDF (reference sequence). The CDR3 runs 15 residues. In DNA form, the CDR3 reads TGTGCCACCAGCAGACAGGGGACAGCATATCAGCCCCAGCATTTT. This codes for CATSRQGTAYQPQHF.